The present TCR beta chain was sequenced within a study of blood T cells in healthy people across ages. Study observations and caveats: The study could not conclusively compare naive and antigen-experienced cells, given its unsorted PBMCs. A roughly linear fall in TCR beta diversity per million T cells was seen with increasing age.

Germline V gene lookup returns CDR1 MNHEY and CDR2 SMNVEV (reference sequence). The CDR3 runs to 16 residues. Trimming removed 8 bases from V and 5 bases from J, with 22 bases in between. A second about 6 to 12 cycle PCR used barcoded and J-beta primers. TCRdb re-called the 5' RACE reads with MiXCR, one entry per CDR3 protein. The sample carries around 1.5 million distinct CDR3 sequences, approximately 38% recorded once. This clonotype was recorded many times. Its target is not known. The source of this sequence is a young woman in good health. The sample consisted of blood. This chain connects TRBV27 to TRBJ2-1; D tentatively fits TRBD1 or TRBD2 (5 bases each). The CDR3 spells CASREYRDANNNEQFF. CDR3 bases: TGTGCCAGCCGAGAATACCGGGACGCGAACAACAATGAGCAGTTCTTC.